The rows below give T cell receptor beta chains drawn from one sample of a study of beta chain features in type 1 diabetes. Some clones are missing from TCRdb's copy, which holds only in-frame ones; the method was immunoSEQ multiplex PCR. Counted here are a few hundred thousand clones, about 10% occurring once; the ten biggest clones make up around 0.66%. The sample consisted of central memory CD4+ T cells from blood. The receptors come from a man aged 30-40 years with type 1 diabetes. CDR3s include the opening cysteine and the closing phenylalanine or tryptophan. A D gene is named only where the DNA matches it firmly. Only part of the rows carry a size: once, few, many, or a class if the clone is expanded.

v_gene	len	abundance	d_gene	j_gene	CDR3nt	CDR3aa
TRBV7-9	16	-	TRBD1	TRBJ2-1	TGTGCCAGCAGCCCCCGGACAGGGCCCAAATACAATGAGCAGTTCTTC	CASSPRTGPKYNEQFF
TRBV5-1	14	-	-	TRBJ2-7	TGCGCCAGCAGCTTGGCCAGGGGTCCCTACGAGCAGTACTTC	CASSLARGPYEQYF
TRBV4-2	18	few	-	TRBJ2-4	TGTGCCAGCAGCCAAGGGGGTGCCGGGGATGTTCCCAAAAACATTCAGTACTTC	CASSQGGAGDVPKNIQYF
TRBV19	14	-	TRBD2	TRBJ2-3	TGTGCCAGTAGTATTAGCGGGGGCACAGATACGCAGTATTTT	CASSISGGTDTQYF
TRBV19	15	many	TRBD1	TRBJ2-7	TGTGCCAGTAGTAGACAGGGGGGCGCACCTTACGAGCAGTACTTC	CASSRQGGAPYEQYF
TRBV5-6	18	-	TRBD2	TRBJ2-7	TGTGCCAGCAGCTTGACCAGCGGGAGTACCCGGAGCTCCTACGAGCAGTACTTC	CASSLTSGSTRSSYEQYF
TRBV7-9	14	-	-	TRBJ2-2	TGTGCCAGCAGCTTAGAGGGTTACACCGGGGAGCTGTTTTTT	CASSLEGYTGELFF
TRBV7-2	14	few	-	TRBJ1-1	TGTGCCAGCAGCTCGGACAGCCGGAACACTGAAGCTTTCTTT	CASSSDSRNTEAFF
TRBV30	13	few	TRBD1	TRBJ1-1	TGTGCCTGGAGTGGACAGGGAAACACTGAAGCTTTCTTT	CAWSGQGNTEAFF
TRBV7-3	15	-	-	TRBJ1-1	TGTGCCAGCAGCCTCACAGGATCCGGGGACACTGAAGCTTTCTTT	CASSLTGSGDTEAFF
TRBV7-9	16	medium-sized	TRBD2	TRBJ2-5	TGTGCCAGCAGCCCAGGACTAGCGGGATTACAAGAGACCCAGTACTTC	CASSPGLAGLQETQYF
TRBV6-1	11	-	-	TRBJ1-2	TGTGCCAGCACAGGGGCCTATGGCTACACCTTC	CASTGAYGYTF
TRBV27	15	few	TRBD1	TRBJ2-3	TGTGCCAGCAGTTTCGTGGGACAGGGAGGAGATACGCAGTATTTT	CASSFVGQGGDTQYF
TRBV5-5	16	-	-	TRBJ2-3	TGTGCCAGCAGCCGAGGGGTGCCAGGGGCATGGGATACGCAGTATTTT	CASSRGVPGAWDTQYF
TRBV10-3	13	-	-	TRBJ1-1	TGTGCCATCAGTCAAGATATGAACACTGAAGCTTTCTTT	CAISQDMNTEAFF
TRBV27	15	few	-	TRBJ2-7	TGTGCCAGCAGACTCTTAGGGGGTACCTCCTACGAGCAGTACTTC	CASRLLGGTSYEQYF
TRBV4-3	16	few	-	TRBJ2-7	TGCGCCAGCAGCCAAGAAGGCCCCAAACAGCCCTACGAGCAGTACTTC	CASSQEGPKQPYEQYF
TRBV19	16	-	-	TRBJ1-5	TGTGCCAGTAGTAACCAGACAGGAGCGCGCGATCAGCCCCAGCATTTT	CASSNQTGARDQPQHF
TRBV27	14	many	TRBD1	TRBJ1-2	TGTGCCAGCAGCGCTAACTCCGGGACAGATGGCTACACCTTC	CASSANSGTDGYTF
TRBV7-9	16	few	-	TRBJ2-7	TGTGCCAGCAGCTTAGGGCGTAAGGGTAATATTCACGAGCAGTACTTC	CASSLGRKGNIHEQYF
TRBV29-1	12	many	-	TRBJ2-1	TGCAGCTCCCCCCTTGACACGGGTGAGCAGTTCTTC	CSSPLDTGEQFF
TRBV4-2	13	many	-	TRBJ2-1	TGTGCCAGCAGCCAAGCGGCCTACAATGAGCAGTTCTTC	CASSQAAYNEQFF
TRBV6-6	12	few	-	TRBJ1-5	TGTGCCAGCGGATGGGGAAATCAGCCCCAGCATTTT	CASGWGNQPQHF
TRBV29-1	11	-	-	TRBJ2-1	TGCAGCTTGTTGGGGTATGATGAGCAGTTCTTC	CSLLGYDEQFF
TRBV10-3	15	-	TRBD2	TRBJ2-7	TGTGCCATCAGTGGACTAGCGGGAGGGCCCTACGAGCAGTACTTC	CAISGLAGGPYEQYF
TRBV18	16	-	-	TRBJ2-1	TGTGCCAGCTCACCACCGGGTGGGGGAGGTTACAATGAGCAGTTCTTC	CASSPPGGGGYNEQFF
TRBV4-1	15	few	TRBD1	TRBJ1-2	TGCGCCAGCAGCCAGAGGGACAGGGTGGACTATGGCTACACCTTC	CASSQRDRVDYGYTF
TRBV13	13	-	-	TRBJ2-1	TGTGCCAGCAGCTTCTGGCGAGTCAATGAGCAGTTCTTC	CASSFWRVNEQFF
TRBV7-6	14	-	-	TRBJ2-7	TGTGCCAGCAGCCCAGAAGGGACCCCCTACGAGCAGTACTTC	CASSPEGTPYEQYF
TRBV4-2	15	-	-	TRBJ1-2	TGTGCCAGCAGTGGAACAGGGCGAACTAACTATGGCTACACCTTC	CASSGTGRTNYGYTF
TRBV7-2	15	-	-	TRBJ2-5	TGTGCCAGCAGCTTAGATAGGGGCAGGCAAGAGACCCAGTACTTC	CASSLDRGRQETQYF
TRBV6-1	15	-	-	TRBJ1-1	TGTGCCAGCAGTGAGAGGCAGGCACGAAACACTGAAGCTTTCTTT	CASSERQARNTEAFF
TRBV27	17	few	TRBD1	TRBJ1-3	TGTGCCAGCAGTTTACGTTACGGGACAGGGTCTGGAAACACCATATATTTT	CASSLRYGTGSGNTIYF
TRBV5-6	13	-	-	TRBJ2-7	TGTGCCAGCAGCGGGGATGGTACCTACGAGCAGTACTTC	CASSGDGTYEQYF
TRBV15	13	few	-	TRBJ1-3	TGTGCCACCAGCATCCTGACTGGAAACACCATATATTTT	CATSILTGNTIYF
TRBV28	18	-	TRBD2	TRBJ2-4	TGTGCCAGCAGTTCACTAGCGGGAGTATCAACGGGCGAAAACATTCAGTACTTC	CASSSLAGVSTGENIQYF
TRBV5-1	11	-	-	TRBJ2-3	TGCGCCAGCAGCTTGTCCGATACGCAGTATTTT	CASSLSDTQYF
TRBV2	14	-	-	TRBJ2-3	TGTGCCAGCGGTCCTTTCACGGGAGAAGATACGCAGTATTTT	CASGPFTGEDTQYF
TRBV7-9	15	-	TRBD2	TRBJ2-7	TGTGCCAGCAGCCCAGGACTAGCGGAGTCTGGCGAGCAGTACTTC	CASSPGLAESGEQYF
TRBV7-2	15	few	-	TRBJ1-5	TGTGCCAGCAGCCCGCTGGCAGGCGGTAATCAGCCCCAGCATTTT	CASSPLAGGNQPQHF
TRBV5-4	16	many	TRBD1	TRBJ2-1	TGTGCCAGCAGCTCGGGACAGGGAATAGCGCACAATGAGCAGTTCTTC	CASSSGQGIAHNEQFF
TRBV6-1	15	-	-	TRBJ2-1	TGTGCCAGCAGTGAAAGGGATAGACCCTACAATGAGCAGTTCTTC	CASSERDRPYNEQFF
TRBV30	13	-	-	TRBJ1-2	TGTGCCTGGAGTCCGGGACCTTACTATGGCTACACCTTC	CAWSPGPYYGYTF
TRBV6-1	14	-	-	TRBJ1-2	TGTGCCAGCAGTGAAGCGACACGCCTTAAGAGCTACACCTTC	CASSEATRLKSYTF
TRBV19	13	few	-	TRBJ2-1	TGTGCCAGTAGTATGGTGGGAGGTGGTGAGCAGTTCTTC	CASSMVGGGEQFF
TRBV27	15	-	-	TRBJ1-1	TGTGCCAGCAGTTTAAGGGCAGCACAGAACACTGAAGCTTTCTTT	CASSLRAAQNTEAFF
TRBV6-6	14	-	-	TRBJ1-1	TGTGCCAGCAGTTTTCAGATTGGGGGCACTGAAGCTTTCTTT	CASSFQIGGTEAFF
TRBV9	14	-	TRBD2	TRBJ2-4	TGTGCCAGCAGCCCTAGCGGGAGTTCGGGCATTCAGTACTTC	CASSPSGSSGIQYF